This T cell receptor beta chain was recorded in a study of T cells in Graves' hyperthyroidism and ophthalmopathy. Amplification yielded TCR beta CDR3 regions, with RNA transcripts as the source. RT-PCR in the first round (using the HTBI primer set) targeted the TCR CDR3. One entry per CDR3 protein, called by TCRdb with MiXCR from the multiplex PCR reads. The sample includes more than 500,000 distinct CDR3 sequences, 15% to 20% of them seen just once. Findings of the study overall: The model anticipated ophthalmopathy a median around six months pre-onset. Separation of ophthalmopathy from stable hyperthyroidism was achieved by a 13 V-J model.

This clonotype was seen only a few times. Its antigen is unidentified. The germline V gene has CDR1 LNHDA and CDR2 SQIVND (reference sequence). The CDR3 loop spans 14 amino acids. V was pared by 0 bases and J by 7 bases, with 3 bases of the junction left unmatched. Ophthalmopathy cases scored 3 or more on the Clinical Activity Score and 4 or more on NOSPECS grade, with duration below 3 months. The sequenced sample consisted of blood. The receptor comes from a woman younger than 45 with Graves' ophthalmopathy. V is TRBV19 and J is TRBJ2-1; 7 bases align to TRBD1. In nucleotides, the CDR3 is TGTGCCAGTAGTATAGAGGGCAGGGGGAATGAGCAGTTCTTC. Protein: CASSIEGRGNEQFF.